This T cell receptor beta chain was captured by sequencing in a study of T-cell reconstitution after alpha-beta-depleted transplantation in children. General observations from the study: Newly produced T cells mostly provided counts and TCRbeta diversity after one year, as hyperexpanded clones declined.

The germline gives CDR1 SEHNR, CDR2 FQNEAQ (reference sequence). The trim removed 5 bases at V and 8 bases at J, leaving 9 bases unmatched. This CDR3 is built from 15 residues. The TCRbeta library incorporated unique molecular identifiers. From the PCR reads, TCRdb called clonotypes with MiXCR, one entry per CDR3 protein. Among fewer than 1 million distinct CDR3 sequences listed, around 17% were seen once. About this clonotype: The antigen remains undetermined.

The receptor was isolated from a male patient under 18 who had a stem cell transplant for acute lymphoblastic leukemia, so the T cells may come from the graft donor. The material sequenced was PBMCs, mostly from graft donor cells, taken 360 days after TCRalphabeta/CD19-depleted stem cell transplant. The rearrangement links TRBV7-9 to TRBJ2-1; 10 nucleotides agree with TRBD1. CDR3 sequence (DNA): TGTGCCAGCAGCGTCGGGACAGGGGATCGCGATGAGCAGTTCTTC. Amino acids: CASSVGTGDRDEQFF.